The 21 T cell receptor beta chains presented below share a single source sample, sequenced in a study of T-cell reconstitution after alpha-beta-depleted transplantation in children. Unique molecular identifiers were used to barcode this TCRbeta library. TCRdb used MiXCR to reprocess the PCR reads, holding one entry per CDR3 protein. The profile shows around 300,000 distinct CDR3 sequences, roughly a tenth of them singletons. This specimen was PBMCs, taken before TCRalphabeta/CD19-depleted stem cell transplant. Receptor source: a boy under three years old with acute myeloid leukemia, due to receive a stem cell transplant.

This clonotype showed up many times. The rearrangement joins TRBV5-5 to TRBJ2-7; unclear D gene. V was shortened by 2 bases and J by 6 bases, with 18 bases between the two germline ends. CDR1 SGHKS and CDR2 YYEKEE come from the germline V gene (reference sequence). The CDR3 is 15 amino acids. The CDR3 DNA reads TGTGCCAGCAGCTTAACAGCGTCCCCTCCGGGCGAGCAGTACTTC. Translating it yields CASSLTASPPGEQYF.

This clonotype has a count of ten or more. The chain uses TRBV27 and TRBJ2-3, with D tentatively TRBD1 (7 bases). Germline-derived CDR1 and CDR2 are MNHEY and SMNVEV (reference sequence). This CDR3 contains 15 residues. The germline V and J ends were trimmed by 2 bases and 3 bases, with 12 bases remaining between them. CDR3 amino acids: CASSLRRGRTDTQYF. The CDR3 nucleotides are TGTGCCAGCAGTTTAAGGAGGGGGCGTACAGATACGCAGTATTTT.

On this clonotype: The junction shows a germline mismatch at one end, possibly a read error. V is TRBV20-1 and J is TRBJ2-5, with no clear D. CDR1 is DFQATT, CDR2 SNEGSKA, per germline (reference sequence). This CDR3 is 8 amino acids long. CDR3 amino acids: CSAETQHF. CDR3 sequence (DNA): TGCAGTGCAGAGACCCAGCACTTC.

This clonotype turned up a few times. The chain links TRBV14 to TRBJ1-2; D is ambiguous. CDR3 length: 13 amino acids. The germline V gene has CDR1 SGHDN and CDR2 FVKESK. V lost 0 bases and J 6 bases, leaving 8 bases between the germline ends. CDR3 in amino acids: CASSQDLGDGYTF. The CDR3 nucleotides are TGTGCCAGCAGCCAAGATCTCGGCGATGGCTACACCTTC.

A word on this clonotype: This may arise from a read error, as a much more abundant clone is one base away. This rearrangement joins TRBV20-1 to TRBJ2-4; the D gene is possibly TRBD2 (5 bases). This CDR3 comprises 14 residues. Germline V gene data show CDR1 as DFQATT and CDR2 as SNEGSKA (reference sequence). In DNA form, the CDR3 reads TGCTGTGCTAGAGCCGGACTAGCCAAAAACATTCAGTACTTC. The encoded protein is CCARAGLAKNIQYF.

V and J are TRBV11-2 and TRBJ2-7, with TRBD1 matching over 7 bases. Germline assignment: CDR1 SGHAT and CDR2 FQNNGV. There are 14 residues in the CDR3. J was trimmed by 4 bases and V by 2 bases; bases with no gene match: 5. This chain's CDR3 is CASSLKTGYYEQYF. The DNA of the CDR3 is TGTGCCAGCAGCTTAAAGACAGGGTATTACGAGCAGTACTTC. Filled out from reference TRBV11-2 and TRBJ2-7, the complete variable domain reads EAGVAQSPRYKIIEKRQSVAFWCNPISGHATLYWYQQILGQGPKLLIQFQNNGVVDDSQLPKDRFSAERLKGVDSTLKIQPAKLEDSAVYLCASSLKTGYYEQYFGPGTRLTVT.

This clonotype has ten or more counts. The rearrangement links TRBV9 to TRBJ1-4, with D unresolved. The CDR3 spans 15 residues. Germline assignment: CDR1 SGDLS and CDR2 YYNGEE. Trimming pared 0 bases from V and 0 bases from J, leaving 6 bases between. The CDR3 DNA is TGTGCCAGCAGCGTAGGCAGTGCAACTAATGAAAAACTGTTTTTT. Translation: CASSVGSATNEKLFF. The entire variable domain, with the rest obtained from reference TRBV9 and TRBJ1-4, is as follows: DSGVTQTPKHLITATGQRVTLRCSPRSGDLSVYWYQQSLDQGLQFLIQYYNGEERAKGNILERFSAQQFPDLHSELNLSSLELGDSALYFCASSVGSATNEKLFFGSGTQLSVL.

At least ten counts were recorded for this clonotype. The rearrangement links TRBV7-6 to TRBJ2-3; 13 bases are shared with TRBD2. The V and J ends lost 3 bases and 2 bases, in that order; junction bases with no gene match: 8. CDR1 and CDR2 from the germline V gene are SGHVS and FNYEAQ. This CDR3 region has 18 residues. The CDR3 sequence: CASSFGLAGVWDTDTQYF. DNA of the CDR3: TGTGCCAGCAGCTTCGGACTAGCGGGAGTGTGGGACACAGATACGCAGTATTTT.

This clonotype has more than one count but fewer than ten. The V gene is TRBV6-5, the J gene TRBJ2-1, with TRBD2 matching 9 bases. The CDR3 length is 17 residues. Germline assignment: CDR1 MNHEY and CDR2 SVGAGI. The V and J ends lost 3 bases and 1 base, in that order; junction bases with no gene match: 7. In DNA form, the CDR3 reads TGTGCCAGCAGTTATTACTTTAGCGGGGGATCCTACAATGAGCAGTTCTTC. As protein: CASSYYFSGGSYNEQFF.

V usage is TRBV12-3 or TRBV12-4 and J usage is TRBJ1-1; D possibly corresponds to TRBD1 (6 bases). V shed 3 bases and J shed 8 bases, with 10 bases lying between them. The CDR3 runs to 12 residues. Here the CDR3 reads CASSFLQGEAFF. Written as DNA, the CDR3 is TGTGCCAGCAGTTTTCTGCAGGGGGAAGCTTTCTTT.

This clonotype has ten or more counts. This chain uses TRBV5-1 with TRBJ1-3; D is ambiguous. The V gene's germline CDR1 is SGHRS and CDR2 YFSETQ. The CDR3 extends over 14 amino acids. Trimming left V 0 bases short and J 0 bases short, with 4 bases between. CDR3: CASSLDNSGNTIYF. The CDR3, as DNA: TGCGCCAGCAGCTTGGACAACTCTGGAAACACCATATATTTT.

This clonotype has just a few counts. The CDR3 protein is CSAPTSDTYNEQFF. The CDR3 nucleotides read TGCAGTGCGCCTACTAGCGATACCTACAATGAGCAGTTCTTC. The chain recombines TRBV20-1 with TRBJ2-1; 7 bases fit TRBD2. The CDR3 loop spans 14 amino acids. In germline, CDR1 is DFQATT, CDR2 SNEGSKA (reference sequence). Unmatched junction bases numbered 7, after V lost 6 bases and J lost 2 bases.

The chain has TRBV5-1 and TRBJ2-1, with TRBD2 matching 8 bases. The J call may not be correct, given that the DNA end is closer to TRBJ2-7. The CDR3 covers 16 residues. CDR1 SGHRS and CDR2 YFSETQ come from the germline V gene. DNA for the CDR3: TGCGCCAGCAGCTTAATCGTTAGCGGGGTGGAAAATGAGCAGTACTTC. Protein sequence: CASSLIVSGVENEQYF.

This clonotype was seen at least ten times. The V and J genes are TRBV12-5 and TRBJ2-5; D not resolved. The CDR3 loop spans 14 amino acids. The V end was cut by 2 bases, the J end by 3 bases, with 10 bases between. Germline lookup yields CDR1 LGHNT and CDR2 FRNRAP. The CDR3 DNA reads TGTGCTAGTGGTTTGCCCCAGGTCGAAGAGACCCAGTACTTC. As protein: CASGLPQVEETQYF.

This clonotype was seen repeatedly, ten times or more. The chain combines TRBV12-5 with TRBJ2-3; D may correspond to TRBD1 or TRBD2 (6 bases each). The V end lost 6 bases, the J end lost 2 bases, and 15 bases lay between the germline ends. The germline V gene encodes CDR1 LGHNT and CDR2 FRNRAP. The CDR3 has 15 amino acids. In DNA form, the CDR3 reads TGTGCTAGTGGGCCGTATACGGGGGCCACAGATACGCAGTATTTT. Amino acids: CASGPYTGATDTQYF.

A word on this clonotype: A much larger clone differs from this one at a single base, so this may be a read error. The J gene is TRBJ2-5, the V gene TRBV7-8; D not resolved. Trimming pared 5 bases from V and 4 bases from J, leaving 20 bases between. Germline-derived CDR1 and CDR2 are SGHVS and FQNEAQ. The CDR3 length is 16 residues. CDR3 loop: CASSRVVLGSSETQYF. CDR3 coding DNA: TGTGCCAGCAGCCGAGTAGTATTGGGGTCGTCAGAGACCCAGTACTTC. The whole variable domain, remainder taken from reference TRBV7-8 and TRBJ2-5, is GAGVSQSPRYKVAKRGQDVALRCDPISGHVSLFWYQQALGQGPEFLTYFQNEAQLDKSGLPSDRFFAERPEGSVSTLKIQRTQQEDSAVYLCASSRVVLGSSETQYFGPGTRLLVL.

This clonotype was recorded many times. The chain is built from TRBV28 and TRBJ2-7, with no clear D. Germline CDR1 is MDHEN and CDR2 is SYDVKM. This CDR3 is built from 12 residues. V lost 3 bases and J 3 bases, leaving 6 bases between the germline ends. The CDR3 DNA is TGTGCCAGCAGTTTCCTCTTCTACGAGCAGTACTTC. Translated: CASSFLFYEQYF.

At least ten counts were recorded for this clonotype. The chain has TRBV6-1 and TRBJ2-1; 7 bases are shared with TRBD2. V gave up 9 bases and J gave up 0 bases; unmatched junction bases: 8. Germline V lookup: CDR1 MNHNS, CDR2 SASEGT. The CDR3 sequence is 15 residues long. The CDR3 here is CASSASGFSYNEQFF. CDR3 sequence (DNA): TGTGCCAGTTCCGCTAGCGGTTTCTCCTACAATGAGCAGTTCTTC.

This clonotype has more than one count but fewer than ten. The chain links TRBV19 to TRBJ2-2; TRBD1 might be the D (6 bases). Looked up from germline, CDR1 is LNHDA and CDR2 is SQIVND (reference sequence). CDR3 length equals 14 residues. Trimming cost V 3 bases and J 7 bases, with 12 bases left between them. Written as DNA, the CDR3 is TGTGCCAGTAGTATCCCCTGGGGGCTCGGGGAGCTGTTTTTT. This sequence encodes CASSIPWGLGELFF.

There are many counts of this clonotype. The rearrangement joins TRBV20-1 to TRBJ2-1; D is uncertain. CDR1 DFQATT and CDR2 SNEGSKA come from the germline V gene (reference sequence). V gave up 0 bases and J gave up 10 bases, with 7 bases separating them. This CDR3 is built from 11 residues. The CDR3 DNA follows: TGCAGTGCTAGAGATCGGCTAGAGCAGTTCTTC. Protein sequence: CSARDRLEQFF.

This clonotype appeared many times. V gene TRBV9 combines with J gene TRBJ1-2; 7 bases align to TRBD1. Germline values: CDR1 SGDLS, CDR2 YYNGEE. The CDR3 is 14 residues long. With V trimmed by 1 base and J by 5 bases, 5 bases remained unmatched. CDR3 sequence: CASSVQPGGYGYTF. CDR3 sequence (DNA): TGTGCCAGCAGCGTACAACCAGGGGGTTATGGCTACACCTTC. The whole variable domain, filled in from reference TRBV9 and TRBJ1-2, reads DSGVTQTPKHLITATGQRVTLRCSPRSGDLSVYWYQQSLDQGLQFLIQYYNGEERAKGNILERFSAQQFPDLHSELNLSSLELGDSALYFCASSVQPGGYGYTFGSGTRLTVV.